The subject of this entry is one T cell receptor beta chain. A quantity of about 0.45 to 1 ug RNA underwent reverse transcription using random hexamers. TCRdb redid the calling of the immunoSEQ multiplex PCR reads with MiXCR, one entry per CDR3 protein. Of under 150,000 distinct CDR3 sequences in the sample, over 80% are singletons; the top ten hold approximately 0.51%. This record comes from a study of CD8 T cells in Susac syndrome. CD8+ and CD4+ blood T cells underwent TCR beta sequencing. Treatment-naive patients with stable or active relapsing-remitting disease were the multiple sclerosis controls. TEMRA cells were enriched by FACS, and CD4+ and CD8+ T cells were negatively isolated. Per germline, CDR1 DFQATT and CDR2 SNEGSKA (reference sequence). V was trimmed by 0 bases and J by 2 bases, leaving 8 bases between them. The CDR3 covers 14 residues.

The TCR was taken from a human donor with multiple sclerosis. The rearrangement uses TRBV20-1 and TRBJ2-1; D is ambiguous. The sequenced sample was CD8+ T cells from PBMCs. The CDR3 here is CSARDWSPYNEQFF. The CDR3 nucleotides read TGCAGTGCTAGAGATTGGAGTCCCTACAATGAGCAGTTCTTC.